This is a list of T cell receptor beta chains from one sample in a study of OX40 agonist ivuxolimab in advanced cancers. Sequencing was performed with immunoSEQ multiplex PCR; in TCRdb, only in-frame clones are kept and a portion is missing. Altogether about 33,000 clones are present, about nine tenths being singletons, with the ten largest covering around 24%. The source was CD4+ or CD8+ T cells sorted from blood, collected in a trial of the OX40 agonist ivuxolimab. The receptors here all came from an adult with an advanced solid tumor such as melanoma, head and neck, liver or kidney cancer. Both conserved end residues are part of each CDR3. The order of the fields is J gene, D gene, clone size, V gene, CDR3 length, CDR3 DNA, CDR3 protein. The D gene is left open where the match is weak. Only part of the rows carry a size: once, few, many, or a class if the clone is expanded.

j_gene: TRBJ2-7; d_gene: TRBD2; abundance: .; v_gene: TRBV4-2; len: 15; CDR3nt: TGTGCCAGCAGCCAAGGGACTAGCGGGAGATACGAGCAGTACTTC; CDR3aa: CASSQGTSGRYEQYF
j_gene: TRBJ2-1; d_gene: .; abundance: .; v_gene: TRBV6-5; len: 16; CDR3nt: TGTGCCAGCAGTTACTCGAAGGAGATTCCAAACAATGAGCAGTTCTTC; CDR3aa: CASSYSKEIPNNEQFF
j_gene: TRBJ2-5; d_gene: .; abundance: .; v_gene: TRBV28; len: 14; CDR3nt: TGTGCCAGCAGTCGTGTTGGCAGTCAAGAGACCCAGTACTTC; CDR3aa: CASSRVGSQETQYF
j_gene: TRBJ1-2; d_gene: .; abundance: .; v_gene: TRBV19; len: 14; CDR3nt: TGTGCCAGGCTCGAGGTGGGGGCAGGGTATGGCTACACCTTC; CDR3aa: CARLEVGAGYGYTF
j_gene: TRBJ2-1; d_gene: .; abundance: .; v_gene: TRBV9; len: 13; CDR3nt: TGTGCCAGCAGCGTAAACCCCCAGCAAGGGCAGTTCTTC; CDR3aa: CASSVNPQQGQFF
j_gene: TRBJ1-5; d_gene: TRBD1; abundance: .; v_gene: TRBV6-4; len: 17; CDR3nt: TGTGCCAGCCCTCCTCCGGGACAGGGGGCTAGCAATCAGCCCCAGCATTTT; CDR3aa: CASPPPGQGASNQPQHF
j_gene: TRBJ2-3; d_gene: TRBD2; abundance: .; v_gene: TRBV11-2; len: 15; CDR3nt: TGTGCCAGCAGCTTAGCTGGCGGGGGGGCAAATACGCAGTATTTT; CDR3aa: CASSLAGGGANTQYF
j_gene: TRBJ2-1; d_gene: .; abundance: .; v_gene: TRBV30; len: 11; CDR3nt: TGTGCCTGGAGTGGGGGGGATGAGCAGTTCTTC; CDR3aa: CAWSGGDEQFF
j_gene: TRBJ1-1; d_gene: .; abundance: .; v_gene: TRBV19; len: 13; CDR3nt: TGTGCCAGTAGTATATTTCGGGACACTGAAGCTTTCTTT; CDR3aa: CASSIFRDTEAFF
j_gene: TRBJ2-7; d_gene: TRBD2; abundance: .; v_gene: TRBV2; len: 15; CDR3nt: TGTGCCAGCAGTGACCCTAGCGGTTTTTCCTACGAGCAGTACTTC; CDR3aa: CASSDPSGFSYEQYF
j_gene: TRBJ1-3; d_gene: .; abundance: .; v_gene: TRBV18; len: 18; CDR3nt: TGTGCCAGCTCACCGGAGATATCCACCTTTTACTCTGGAAACACCATATATTTT; CDR3aa: CASSPEISTFYSGNTIYF
j_gene: TRBJ2-7; d_gene: .; abundance: few; v_gene: TRBV15; len: 15; CDR3nt: TGTGCCACCAGCAGGGCATTGGGACCGTCCTACGAGCAGTACTTC; CDR3aa: CATSRALGPSYEQYF
j_gene: TRBJ2-7; d_gene: TRBD1; abundance: .; v_gene: TRBV25-1; len: 14; CDR3nt: TGTGCCAGCAGTATGCCGGGACAGGGGTCTGAGCAGTACTTC; CDR3aa: CASSMPGQGSEQYF
j_gene: TRBJ1-1; d_gene: .; abundance: .; v_gene: TRBV15; len: 15; CDR3nt: TGTGCCACCAGCCTTGCAAGACACGCGAACACTGAAGCTTTCTTT; CDR3aa: CATSLARHANTEAFF
j_gene: TRBJ1-2; d_gene: .; abundance: .; v_gene: TRBV7-9; len: 13; CDR3nt: TGTGCCAGCCGGGAACTTATAAACTATGGCTACACCTTC; CDR3aa: CASRELINYGYTF
j_gene: TRBJ1-1; d_gene: .; abundance: .; v_gene: TRBV6-1; len: 13; CDR3nt: TGTGCCAGCAGGGAGACCGGGGGACTGTTGGCTTTCTTT; CDR3aa: CASRETGGLLAFF
j_gene: TRBJ2-5; d_gene: TRBD1; abundance: .; v_gene: TRBV27; len: 16; CDR3nt: TGTGCCAGCAGTAATTTGACAGGGGGCCTGGGGGAGACCCAGTACTTC; CDR3aa: CASSNLTGGLGETQYF
j_gene: TRBJ1-1; d_gene: TRBD1; abundance: .; v_gene: TRBV7-8; len: 16; CDR3nt: TGTGCCAGCAGCTTAGCTGACAGGGCACTCGGGACTGAAGCTTTCTTT; CDR3aa: CASSLADRALGTEAFF
j_gene: TRBJ1-2; d_gene: .; abundance: once; v_gene: TRBV7-3; len: 15; CDR3nt: TGTGCCAGCAGCCCAACCCCGACAGGTGGCGATGGCTACACCTTC; CDR3aa: CASSPTPTGGDGYTF
j_gene: TRBJ2-7; d_gene: TRBD2; abundance: .; v_gene: TRBV28; len: 14; CDR3nt: TGTGCCAGCACCCCCCCGGGGCTAGCGGGAGTGTGGTACTTC; CDR3aa: CASTPPGLAGVWYF
j_gene: TRBJ2-7; d_gene: TRBD2; abundance: .; v_gene: TRBV2; len: 15; CDR3nt: TGTGCCAGCAGGGCTAGGACTAGCGGGAACTACGAGCAGTACTTC; CDR3aa: CASRARTSGNYEQYF
j_gene: TRBJ1-2; d_gene: TRBD1; abundance: .; v_gene: TRBV11-2; len: 18; CDR3nt: TGTGCCAGCAGCTTAGGCCGCGGTAGGGGGCGCATTGGCTATGGCTACACCTTC; CDR3aa: CASSLGRGRGRIGYGYTF
j_gene: TRBJ1-1; d_gene: .; abundance: few; v_gene: TRBV5-5; len: 13; CDR3nt: TGTGCCAGCAGCTTCAGGGGGAACACTGAAGCTTTCTTT; CDR3aa: CASSFRGNTEAFF
j_gene: TRBJ2-7; d_gene: .; abundance: .; v_gene: TRBV13; len: 17; CDR3nt: TGTGCCAGCAGCTTAGGAACAACAGGACCACCTGCCGGGGAGCAGTACTTC; CDR3aa: CASSLGTTGPPAGEQYF
j_gene: TRBJ2-2; d_gene: .; abundance: .; v_gene: TRBV6-4; len: 13; CDR3nt: TGTGCCAGCAGTGACAGGAACACCGGGGAGCTGTTTTTT; CDR3aa: CASSDRNTGELFF
j_gene: TRBJ2-7; d_gene: .; abundance: .; v_gene: TRBV6-5; len: 14; CDR3nt: TGTGCCAGCAGTCTAGGGACATACTCCTACGAGCAGTACTTC; CDR3aa: CASSLGTYSYEQYF
j_gene: TRBJ1-5; d_gene: .; abundance: .; v_gene: TRBV6-1; len: 15; CDR3nt: TGTGCCAGCAGTGATTCGGGGCGCATCGGTCAGCCCCAGCATTTT; CDR3aa: CASSDSGRIGQPQHF
j_gene: TRBJ1-2; d_gene: TRBD1; abundance: once; v_gene: TRBV29-1; len: 13; CDR3nt: TGCAGCGTTGAAGGGACAGGGGGCGACGGCTACACCTTC; CDR3aa: CSVEGTGGDGYTF
j_gene: TRBJ2-1; d_gene: .; abundance: .; v_gene: TRBV10-3; len: 15; CDR3nt: TGTGCCATCAGTAGGGGAGGCTTTACCGGCAATGAGCAGTTCTTC; CDR3aa: CAISRGGFTGNEQFF
j_gene: TRBJ2-7; d_gene: .; abundance: .; v_gene: TRBV27; len: 13; CDR3nt: TGTGCCAGCAGTGGGAAGGGGGGAGGCGAGCAGTACTTC; CDR3aa: CASSGKGGGEQYF
j_gene: TRBJ2-7; d_gene: .; abundance: .; v_gene: TRBV10-3; len: 15; CDR3nt: TGTGCCATCAGTGAGTCTCCCGGTTCGGCTTACGAGCAGTACTTC; CDR3aa: CAISESPGSAYEQYF
j_gene: TRBJ1-5; d_gene: .; abundance: .; v_gene: TRBV15; len: 12; CDR3nt: TGTGCCACCAGCATCCCAGATCAGCCCCAGCATTTT; CDR3aa: CATSIPDQPQHF
j_gene: TRBJ2-1; d_gene: .; abundance: .; v_gene: TRBV25-1; len: 11; CDR3nt: TGTGCCAGCGGCTTCGATAATGAGCAGTTCTTC; CDR3aa: CASGFDNEQFF
j_gene: TRBJ2-2; d_gene: .; abundance: .; v_gene: TRBV30; len: 14; CDR3nt: TGTGCCTGGAGTGTACTTAGCTCTCCCGGGGAGCTGTTTTTT; CDR3aa: CAWSVLSSPGELFF
j_gene: TRBJ2-1; d_gene: .; abundance: .; v_gene: TRBV10-3; len: 10; CDR3nt: TGTGCCACGTCGGTCGCTGAGCAGTTCTTC; CDR3aa: CATSVAEQFF
j_gene: TRBJ2-2; d_gene: .; abundance: .; v_gene: TRBV6-4; len: 13; CDR3nt: TGTGCCAGCTCCGGCCCTGGGGCCGGGGAGCTGTTTTTT; CDR3aa: CASSGPGAGELFF
j_gene: TRBJ2-3; d_gene: .; abundance: .; v_gene: TRBV27; len: 17; CDR3nt: TGTGCCAGCAGACTATCCCGGGGGCGGGAGTGGTCAGATACGCAGTATTTT; CDR3aa: CASRLSRGREWSDTQYF
j_gene: TRBJ1-1; d_gene: .; abundance: few; v_gene: TRBV9; len: 12; CDR3nt: TGTGCCAGCAGCGTCGGCTCAAGCCTTCCTTTCTTT; CDR3aa: CASSVGSSLPFF
j_gene: TRBJ2-7; d_gene: .; abundance: .; v_gene: TRBV5-4; len: 13; CDR3nt: TGTGCCAGCAGCTTTGGGGGCGCCTACGAGCAGTACTTC; CDR3aa: CASSFGGAYEQYF
j_gene: TRBJ2-7; d_gene: .; abundance: .; v_gene: TRBV27; len: 13; CDR3nt: TGTGCCAGCAGTTTGAGGGGGGTATACGAGCAGTACTTC; CDR3aa: CASSLRGVYEQYF